The text below deals with one T cell receptor beta chain. The data were obtained in a study of blood T cell repertoires in COVID-19. The repertoire was sequenced with immunoSEQ multiplex PCR; TCRdb's copy has only in-frame clones and lacks some. The data show about 220,000 clones, less than 90% seen once. What was sequenced was PBMCs or T cells enriched from blood (not recorded which). This clonotype was sampled from a woman aged 40-49 years who had recovered from COVID-19.

CDR3 coding DNA: TGTGCCAGCAGCTTAGTGGTCAGGGCCTCCTACGAGCAGTACTTC. Protein sequence: CASSLVVRASYEQYF. The chain uses TRBV7-2 and TRBJ2-7; TRBD1 is a possible D gene (5 bases). The germline V gene encodes CDR1 SGHTA and CDR2 FQGNSA. Trimming cost V 1 base and J 0 bases, with 10 bases left between them. The CDR3 length is 15 residues.